The next 27 T cell receptor beta chains were all read from a single sample in a study of graft-versus-host responses after intestinal transplantation. These receptors lack a known antigen. Method: immunoSEQ multiplex PCR; TCRdb's copy keeps in-frame clones and lacks some. The sample gives about 36,000 clones, approximately 94% of which show up once; over 0.2% is in the top ten. Source: unstimulated CD4+ T cells sorted from spleen or lymph node cells, taken before transplant. The receptor set was obtained from a human donor who was the organ donor for an intestinal transplant.

The chain is built from TRBV4-3 and TRBJ1-6; 7 bases map to TRBD1. V dropped 3 bases and J dropped 8; count of bases not matched to a gene: 7. This CDR3 has 15 residues. Germline-derived CDR1 and CDR2 are LGHNA and YSLEER. CDR3 loop: CASSHLTGRDSPLHF. CDR3 DNA: TGCGCCAGCAGCCACCTGACAGGGAGGGATTCACCCCTCCACTTT.

The chain employs TRBV4-1 and TRBJ2-7, with D possibly TRBD1 on 5 matching bases. CDR1 MGHRA and CDR2 YSYEKL come from the germline V gene. V was clipped by 0 bases and J by 4 bases, with 10 bases between them. The CDR3 sequence is 14 residues long. The DNA for the CDR3 is TGCGCCAGCAGCCAAGATGGTAGGGGTTACGAGCAGTACTTC. It is translated as CASSQDGRGYEQYF.

The chain links TRBV29-1 to TRBJ1-5, with 10 bases matching TRBD1. The CDR3 extends over 15 amino acids. In germline, CDR1 is SQVTM, CDR2 ANQGSEA. V lost 6 bases and J lost 6; bases outside the gene matches: 11. CDR3 region: CSVALGTGDIQPQHF. In DNA form, the CDR3 reads TGCAGCGTCGCCCTAGGGACAGGGGACATTCAGCCCCAGCATTTT.

The chain combines TRBV5-3 with TRBJ2-1; the D is unclear. TRBV5-3 is an ORF, with its function uncertain. CDR3 length: 12 amino acids. V lost 6 bases to trimming and J lost 11 bases, with 15 bases between them. In DNA, the CDR3 is TGTGCCAGAATCAAACTATGGGGTCAGCAGTTCTTC. As protein: CARIKLWGQQFF.

This chain links TRBV5-4 with TRBJ1-2; possibly TRBD1 for D (6 bases). V shed 4 bases and J shed 4 bases, with 17 bases lying between them. Germline values: CDR1 SGHNT, CDR2 YYREEE (reference sequence). The CDR3 has 15 residues. Here the CDR3 reads CASSPEGGGTYGYTF. Here the CDR3 DNA reads TGTGCCAGCAGCCCGGAGGGGGGGGGCACCTATGGCTACACCTTC.

The chain is built from TRBV11-2 and TRBJ2-3; D tentatively fits TRBD1 or TRBD2 (5 bases each). The CDR3 covers 14 residues. Trimming cost V 4 bases and J 3 bases, with 11 bases left between them. CDR1 is SGHAT and CDR2 is FQNNGV in the germline V gene. This chain's CDR3 is CASSSTWGTDTQYF. CDR3 DNA: TGTGCCAGCAGCTCTACGTGGGGGACAGATACGCAGTATTTT. Variable domain in full (rest from reference TRBV11-2 and TRBJ2-3): EAGVAQSPRYKIIEKRQSVAFWCNPISGHATLYWYQQILGQGPKLLIQFQNNGVVDDSQLPKDRFSAERLKGVDSTLKIQPAKLEDSAVYLCASSSTWGTDTQYFGPGTRLTVL.

Regarding this clone: One end of the junction fails to match germline, which may point to a read error. The rearrangement links TRBV23-1 to TRBJ1-3; TRBD1 might be the D (5 bases). TRBV23-1 is an ORF; its function is uncertain. This CDR3 is built from 15 residues. The CDR3 loop is CASSHWGVSGNTIYF. In DNA, the CDR3 is TGCGCCAGTAGTCATTGGGGGGTATCTGGAAACACCATATATTTT.

V usage is TRBV28 and J usage is TRBJ2-3, with 7 bases matching TRBD1. This CDR3 region has 18 residues. CDR1 is MDHEN, CDR2 SYDVKM, per germline. V shed 3 bases, J shed 1 base, and the junction held 13 bases outside the gene matches. CDR3 DNA: TGTGCCAGCAGTTTCCCGCGCGGACAGGCCAAACGCACAGATACGCAGTATTTT. The encoded protein is CASSFPRGQAKRTDTQYF.

This clone was seen a few times. The rearrangement uses TRBV19 and TRBJ2-7; D is possibly TRBD2 (5 bases). With 5 bases removed from V and 2 bases from J, the gap between germline ends came to 16 bases. Per the germline V gene, CDR1 is LNHDA and CDR2 is SQIVND (reference sequence). The CDR3 is 15 residues long. This CDR3 is CASSSPRTGTYEQYF. As DNA, the CDR3 is TGTGCCAGTAGTTCACCCAGGACGGGGACCTACGAGCAGTACTTC.

This chain links TRBV30 with TRBJ2-5, with a weak D call TRBD1 (6 bases). The CDR3 is made up of 12 amino acids. V lost 2 bases, J lost 8 bases, and 12 bases lay in between. CDR1 is GTSNPN and CDR2 is SVGIG in the germline V gene (reference sequence). Here the CDR3 reads CAWSTGPRTQYF. CDR3 bases: TGTGCCTGGAGTACAGGGCCTAGAACCCAGTACTTC.

The chain couples TRBV5-1 to TRBJ2-5; 10 bases agree with TRBD2. V lost 5 bases, J lost 4 bases, and 11 bases stayed unmatched. This CDR3 contains 16 residues. CDR1 SGHRS and CDR2 YFSETQ come from the germline V gene. The CDR3 nucleotides read TGCGCCAGCAGTAGGCAGCGGGGGGGCCATCGAGAGACCCAGTACTTC. Protein sequence: CASSRQRGGHRETQYF.

This sequence joins TRBV30 and TRBJ2-7, with D hard to call. Trimming shortened V by 2 bases and J by 0 bases, and 8 bases separated the two germline ends. Germline values: CDR1 GTSNPN, CDR2 SVGIG (reference sequence). The length of the CDR3 is 13 residues. The CDR3 spells CAWSPVRSYEQYF. In DNA, the CDR3 is TGTGCCTGGAGTCCAGTACGCTCCTACGAGCAGTACTTC.

The chain combines TRBV7-2 with TRBJ2-3; the match to TRBD2 covers 7 bases. The J segment lost 2 bases and the V segment lost 1 base, leaving 6 bases of the junction unmatched. Germline loops: CDR1 SGHTA, CDR2 FQGNSA. The CDR3 extends over 16 amino acids. CDR3: CASSLVPSGYTDTQYF. CDR3 bases: TGTGCCAGCAGCTTAGTTCCTAGCGGATACACAGATACGCAGTATTTT. The full variable domain, in which reference TRBV7-2 and TRBJ2-3 provide the parts outside the CDR3, is GAGVSQSPSNKVTEKGKDVELRCDPISGHTALYWYRQSLGQGLEFLIYFQGNSAPDKSGLPSDRFSAERTGGSVSTLTIQRTQQEDSAVYLCASSLVPSGYTDTQYFGPGTRLTVL.

This sequence joins TRBV5-1 and TRBJ1-1, with D unclear. Trimming shortened V by 1 base and J by 1 base, and 5 bases separated the two germline ends. The germline gives CDR1 SGHRS, CDR2 YFSETQ. The CDR3 has 13 amino acids. Written as DNA, the CDR3 is TGCGCCAGCAGCTTGATGGGGAACACTGAAGCTTTCTTT. Amino acids: CASSLMGNTEAFF.

V gene TRBV7-2 combines with J gene TRBJ2-5; TRBD1 agrees at 9 bases. The J call may be wrong; the DNA end is better matched by TRBJ2-7. Germline lookup yields CDR1 SGHTA and CDR2 FQGNSA. CDR3 length equals 13 residues. The CDR3 DNA reads as TGTGCCAGCTCCGGGACAGGGTCCTACGAGCAGTACTTC. Its protein product is CASSGTGSYEQYF.

The chain links TRBV7-9 to TRBJ1-4; D uncertain. V dropped 5 bases and J dropped 7 bases, with 14 bases sitting between them. The length of the CDR3 is 14 residues. The germline V gene encodes CDR1 SEHNR and CDR2 FQNEAQ (reference sequence). The CDR3 nucleotides read TGTGCCAGCAGCCCCAGCCCTTTGGGTGAAAAACTGTTTTTT. The encoded protein is CASSPSPLGEKLFF. Drawing the rest from reference TRBV7-9 and TRBJ1-4, the complete variable domain is DTGVSQNPRHKITKRGQNVTFRCDPISEHNRLYWYRQTLGQGPEFLTYFQNEAQLEKSRLLSDRFSAERPKGSFSTLEIQRTEQGDSAMYLCASSPSPLGEKLFFGSGTQLSVL.

The V call is TRBV30, the J call TRBJ2-2, with no clear D. The CDR3 extends over 13 amino acids. Trimming removed 2 bases at V and 5 bases at J, with 9 bases between. Germline V CDR1 and CDR2: GTSNPN, SVGIG (reference sequence). CDR3 DNA sequence: TGTGCCTGGAGTTGGCCCCAAACCGGGGAGCTGTTTTTT. It codes for CAWSWPQTGELFF.

The chain couples TRBV5-1 to TRBJ2-5; D could derive from TRBD1 or TRBD2 (6 bases each). This CDR3 spans 14 amino acids. Germline CDR1 SGHRS, CDR2 YFSETQ. Trimming left V 4 bases short and J 5 bases short, with 15 bases between. The CDR3 DNA reads as TGCGCCAGCAGCCCCCTGGGGGGCAGGGAGACCCAGTACTTC. Its protein is CASSPLGGRETQYF.

This clone was counted once. The chain combines TRBV9 with TRBJ1-5; 10 bases fit TRBD1. The V and J ends lost 7 bases and 3 bases, in that order; junction bases with no gene match: 10. CDR1 and CDR2 from the germline V gene are SGDLS and YYNGEE. The CDR3 is 16 amino acids. This chain's CDR3 is CASLIPGQGPNQPQHF. The CDR3 bases are TGTGCCAGCCTAATCCCGGGACAGGGGCCCAATCAGCCCCAGCATTTT. Together with reference TRBV9 and TRBJ1-5, the CDR3 gives the full variable domain: DSGVTQTPKHLITATGQRVTLRCSPRSGDLSVYWYQQSLDQGLQFLIQYYNGEERAKGNILERFSAQQFPDLHSELNLSSLELGDSALYFCASLIPGQGPNQPQHFGDGTRLSIL.

In the case of this clone: The junction departs from the called germline gene at one end, perhaps through a read error. V and J are TRBV6-5 and TRBJ2-7, with D hard to call. The germline V gene has CDR1 MNHEY and CDR2 SVGAGI. The CDR3 has 11 amino acids. DNA of the CDR3: TGTGCCAGCAGTTACTCGGATGTAACGCACTTC. Residues: CASSYSDVTHF.

CDR3 sequence (DNA): TGTGCCAGCAGCCGACAGAACACCGGGGAGCTGTTTTTT. This sequence encodes CASSRQNTGELFF. The chain uses TRBV9 and TRBJ2-2; D call uncertain. CDR1 and CDR2 from the germline V gene are SGDLS and YYNGEE. The CDR3 runs to 13 residues. With 4 bases removed from V and 1 base from J, the gap between germline ends came to 5 bases.

The V and J genes are TRBV4-1 and TRBJ2-7; 15 positions agree with TRBD2. Germline-derived CDR1 and CDR2 are MGHRA and YSYEKL. This CDR3 region has 16 residues. V was clipped by 1 base and J by 2 bases; unmatched bases: 0. This CDR3 is CASSQGTSGGAYEQYF. The CDR3 bases are TGCGCCAGCAGCCAAGGGACTAGCGGGGGGGCCTACGAGCAGTACTTC.

The gene calls are TRBV6-5 and TRBJ1-3; no clear D gene. With 6 bases removed from V and 1 base from J, the gap between germline ends came to 10 bases. The CDR3 has 14 amino acids. CDR1 and CDR2 (germline): MNHEY, SVGAGI. CDR3 sequence reads: CASSLGLSGNTIYF. The CDR3 coding sequence is TGTGCCAGCAGCTTAGGTCTTTCTGGAAACACCATATATTTT.

The V and J genes are TRBV15 and TRBJ1-5, with D hard to call. V was cut by 0 bases and J by 0 bases, with 9 bases left in between. CDR1 is LNHNV, CDR2 YYDKDF, per germline (reference sequence). The CDR3 is made up of 16 amino acids. CDR3 amino acids: CATSRDLQYSNQPQHF. The CDR3 nucleotides are TGTGCCACCAGCAGAGATTTACAGTATAGCAATCAGCCCCAGCATTTT. The full variable domain, with the rest looked up from reference TRBV15 and TRBJ1-5, is DAMVIQNPRYQVTQFGKPVTLSCSQTLNHNVMYWYQQKSSQAPKLLFHYYDKDFNNEADTPDNFQSRRPNTSFCFLDIRSPGLGDTAMYLCATSRDLQYSNQPQHFGDGTRLSIL.

This clone was observed once. V is TRBV6-1 and J is TRBJ2-3; D remains ambiguous. V was shortened by 3 bases and J by 4 bases, with 11 bases between the two germline ends. The CDR3 sequence is 14 residues long. Germline values: CDR1 MNHNS, CDR2 SASEGT. CDR3 sequence reads: CASSDGLTPDTQYF. CDR3 sequence (DNA): TGTGCCAGCAGTGACGGTCTCACCCCAGATACGCAGTATTTT.

The CDR3 DNA follows: TGTGCCAGCAGTTCAGGGACAGGGGGCGCCTATGGCTACACCTTC. This codes for CASSSGTGGAYGYTF. The chain links TRBV6-5 to TRBJ1-2; TRBD1 matches 12 bases. Germline values: CDR1 MNHEY, CDR2 SVGAGI. V lost 4 bases, J lost 4 bases, and 4 bases stayed unmatched. The CDR3 contains 15 residues.

The chain joins TRBV5-6 to TRBJ1-3; 8 bases are a match to TRBD1. J gave up 0 bases and V 4 bases, and 3 bases lay outside the gene matches. The CDR3 length is 15 residues. Germline V gives CDR1 SGHDT, CDR2 YYEEEE. DNA of the CDR3: TGTGCCAGCAGCGGAACAGGGGGCTCTGGAAACACCATATATTTT. Encoded protein: CASSGTGGSGNTIYF.